What follows are 22 T cell receptor beta chains derived from one specimen sequenced in a study of cytomegalovirus exposure and HLA in healthy donors (dated by TCRdb to the late 2010s). Receptors were amplified or captured by the immunoSEQ multiplex PCR assay. The multiplex PCR relied on a mix of 60 forward primers for TCR Vbeta segments and 13 reverse primers for TCR Jbeta segments. This immuneACCESS table, as held by TCRdb, lists in-frame sequences with V and J called but not all clones. Of the missing ones, under half trace to an unresolved V gene in checked studies; the others have no known cause. In all, the sample holds some 170,000 clones, and around three quarters of those were seen once. The ten most abundant clones make up 1% of the sample. Sequenced sample: PBMCs. These receptors came from a woman aged 40 to 55 in good health and CMV-seronegative.

This clone was seen once. V usage is TRBV6-5 and J usage is TRBJ1-1, with D maybe TRBD1 (6 bases). The CDR3 spans 15 residues. Trimming removed 6 bases at V and 3 bases at J, with 17 bases between. Germline V gene data show CDR1 as MNHEY and CDR2 as SVGAGI. This CDR3 is CASSPQGALDTEAFF. In DNA, the CDR3 is TGTGCCAGCAGCCCACAGGGAGCTTTAGACACTGAAGCTTTCTTT.

The chain recombines TRBV6-6 with TRBJ2-5; D is perhaps TRBD2 (6 bases). Trimming cost V 4 bases and J 5 bases, with 14 bases left between them. This CDR3 is built from 14 residues. Germline CDR1 MNHNY, CDR2 SVGAGI (reference sequence). The CDR3 loop reads CASSLGGSGETQYF. The DNA of the CDR3 is TGTGCCAGCAGTTTAGGAGGGTCTGGGGAGACCCAGTACTTC.

This clone was recorded many times. This chain connects TRBV30 to TRBJ1-1; D perhaps matches TRBD1 (5 bases). The germline CDR1 and CDR2 sequences are GTSNPN and SVGIG (reference sequence). The length of the CDR3 is 11 residues. Trimming pared 7 bases from V and 1 base from J, leaving 7 bases between. The CDR3 DNA reads as TGTGCCTTCAGGGAGAACACTGAAGCTTTCTTT. Translating it yields CAFRENTEAFF.

This rearrangement joins TRBV5-6 to TRBJ2-7; no reliable D call. Germline V lookup: CDR1 SGHDT, CDR2 YYEEEE. This CDR3 contains 14 residues. Trimming left V 0 bases short and J 0 bases short, with 7 bases between. Here the CDR3 reads CASSLVGSSYEQYF. For the CDR3, the DNA is TGTGCCAGCAGCTTGGTGGGCAGCTCCTACGAGCAGTACTTC. Combining the CDR3 with reference TRBV5-6 and TRBJ2-7 gives the whole variable domain DAGVTQSPTHLIKTRGQQVTLRCSPKSGHDTVSWYQQALGQGPQFIFQYYEEEERQRGNFPDRFSGHQFPNYSSELNVNALLLGDSALYLCASSLVGSSYEQYFGPGTRLTVT.

This chain joins TRBV2 and TRBJ1-4; D uncertain. This CDR3 region has 13 residues. The germline gives CDR1 SNHLY, CDR2 FYNNEI. Trimming took 1 base from V and 6 from J, leaving 6 bases between them. The CDR3 DNA reads as TGTGCCAGCAGTGAAGGCGGCGATGAAAAACTGTTTTTT. Protein: CASSEGGDEKLFF. Full variable domain (missing parts from reference TRBV2 and TRBJ1-4): EPEVTQTPSHQVTQMGQEVILRCVPISNHLYFYWYRQILGQKVEFLVSFYNNEISEKSEIFDDQFSVERPDGSNFTLKIRSTKLEDSAMYFCASSEGGDEKLFFGSGTQLSVL.

V usage is TRBV2 and J usage is TRBJ2-6, with 7 bases identical to TRBD1. The junction had 4 bases not matched to a gene; V was cut back by 6 bases and J by 2 bases. Germline CDR1 SNHLY, CDR2 FYNNEI. CDR3 size: 15 residues. The CDR3 sequence: CASSGDRAGANVLTF. The CDR3 nucleotides are TGTGCCAGCAGCGGAGACAGGGCTGGGGCCAACGTCCTGACTTTC.

This clone showed up just a few times. The chain couples TRBV5-1 to TRBJ1-4, with D unresolved. CDR3 length equals 14 residues. Germline V gives CDR1 SGHRS, CDR2 YFSETQ. Trimming took 7 bases from V and 5 from J, leaving 15 bases between them. Written as DNA, the CDR3 is TGCGCCAGCCGACCGGGTCCCCCGAATGAAAAACTGTTTTTT. It encodes CASRPGPPNEKLFF.

This sequence joins TRBV27 and TRBJ2-7, with 9 bases identical to TRBD2. V lost 7 bases, J lost 3 bases, and 13 bases stayed unmatched. This CDR3 spans 16 amino acids. Germline CDR1 and CDR2: MNHEY and SMNVEV (reference sequence). The chain's CDR3 is CASTRQGETSGYEQYF. In DNA form, the CDR3 reads TGTGCCAGCACCAGACAGGGTGAGACTAGCGGCTACGAGCAGTACTTC.

This chain links TRBV19 with TRBJ1-5; 7 nucleotides align to TRBD1. V lost 3 bases and J lost 2; bases outside the gene matches: 4. CDR1 is LNHDA and CDR2 is SQIVND in the germline V gene (reference sequence). The CDR3 runs to 15 residues. Here the CDR3 reads CASSIGTVGNQPQHF. Written as DNA, the CDR3 is TGTGCCAGTAGTATTGGGACAGTAGGCAATCAGCCCCAGCATTTT.

Turning to this clone: Other DNA sequences from this sample encode an identical CDR3 as well. The chain links TRBV30 to TRBJ2-7; D uncertain. The length of the CDR3 is 11 residues. Germline CDR1 is GTSNPN and CDR2 is SVGIG (reference sequence). Trimming stripped 2 bases from V and 3 bases from J, with 5 bases between. The CDR3 spells CAWSSGYEQYF. CDR3 nucleotides: TGTGCCTGGAGTTCGGGCTACGAGCAGTACTTC.

The chain uses TRBV18 and TRBJ1-2; TRBD1 is a possible D gene (5 bases). The V and J ends lost 3 bases and 3 bases respectively, with 20 bases between them. The CDR3 sequence is 17 residues long. The germline V gene has CDR1 KGHSH and CDR2 LQKENI. The DNA for the CDR3 is TGTGCCAGCTCACCCCAGGGTAGGGGTTTGGAAGACTATGGCTACACCTTC. Translated, it gives CASSPQGRGLEDYGYTF.

The chain combines TRBV5-1 with TRBJ2-7, with D unresolved. This CDR3 region has 12 residues. V was clipped by 5 bases and J by 3 bases, with 9 bases between them. Per germline, CDR1 SGHRS and CDR2 YFSETQ. CDR3 coding DNA: TGCGCCAGCAGGGAACAGAGCTACGAGCAGTACTTC. Translation: CASREQSYEQYF. Using reference TRBV5-1 and TRBJ2-7 for the parts outside the CDR3, the full variable domain is KAGVTQTPRYLIKTRGQQVTLSCSPISGHRSVSWYQQTPGQGLQFLFEYFSETQRNKGNFPGRFSGRQFSNSRSEMNVSTLELGDSALYLCASREQSYEQYFGPGTRLTVT.

The genes are TRBV7-3 and TRBJ2-1; TRBD2 matches 8 bases. CDR1 is SGHTA and CDR2 is FQGTGA in the germline V gene. J lost 5 bases, V lost 4 bases, and 7 bases had no gene match. The CDR3 covers 15 residues. CDR3 bases: TGTGCCAGCAGCTATAGTAGCGGGACCCACAATGAGCAGTTCTTC. It is translated as CASSYSSGTHNEQFF. Supplemented by reference TRBV7-3 and TRBJ2-1, the full variable domain reads GAGVSQTPSNKVTEKGKYVELRCDPISGHTALYWYRQSLGQGPEFLIYFQGTGAADDSGLPNDRFFAVRPEGSVSTLKIQRTERGDSAVYLCASSYSSGTHNEQFFGPGTRLTVL.

The V gene is TRBV10-3, the J gene TRBJ2-7; TRBD2 is a possible D gene (6 bases). V lost 6 bases to trimming and J lost 2 bases, with 14 bases between them. The germline V gene encodes CDR1 ENHRY and CDR2 SYGVKD. CDR3 length equals 14 residues. CDR3 in DNA: TGTGCCATCAGGCCAGCGGGTACTACCTACGAGCAGTACTTC. It yields the protein CAIRPAGTTYEQYF.

The chain is built from TRBV30 and TRBJ2-1; D is possibly TRBD2 (5 bases). V was clipped by 4 bases and J by 10 bases, with 11 bases between them. The CDR3 extends over 11 amino acids. Germline V gene data show CDR1 as GTSNPN and CDR2 as SVGIG (reference sequence). CDR3: CAWNSGTEQFF. CDR3 bases: TGTGCCTGGAACAGCGGTACCGAGCAGTTCTTC.

V usage is TRBV9 and J usage is TRBJ2-1, with 10 bases that match TRBD2. In germline, CDR1 is SGDLS, CDR2 YYNGEE. Germline trimming cut 3 bases from V and 5 bases from J; bases unmatched to any gene: 5. The CDR3 is 15 amino acids. CDR3 in DNA: TGTGCCAGCAGCGGAGAGGGACTAGCGCACAATGAGCAGTTCTTC. Amino acid sequence: CASSGEGLAHNEQFF.

V is TRBV2 and J is TRBJ2-5; TRBD2 might be the D (5 bases). Germline CDR1 reads SNHLY; CDR2 reads FYNNEI. The CDR3 loop spans 14 amino acids. The ends were cut back, 2 bases at V and 5 bases at J, with 12 bases in the middle. The CDR3 coding sequence is TGTGCCAGCAGTGAATTGAGGGCCGGGGAGACCCAGTACTTC. It translates to CASSELRAGETQYF.

The V gene is TRBV30, the J gene TRBJ2-1, with 8 bases matching TRBD2. The CDR3 covers 16 residues. V shed 4 bases, J shed 4 bases, and the junction held 12 bases outside the gene matches. Germline values: CDR1 GTSNPN, CDR2 SVGIG (reference sequence). The chain's CDR3 is CAWTRAGAFRYNEQFF. The CDR3 DNA follows: TGTGCCTGGACCCGAGCGGGAGCTTTCCGGTACAATGAGCAGTTCTTC.

J is TRBJ1-2 and V is TRBV2; D is unclear. The CDR3 consists of 14 residues. The germline V gene has CDR1 SNHLY and CDR2 FYNNEI. V lost 0 bases and J 4 bases, leaving 9 bases between the germline ends. As DNA, the CDR3 is TGTGCCAGCAGTGAAGCGAGGCAGAGCTATGGCTACACCTTC. Translated, it gives CASSEARQSYGYTF.

Here the CDR3 DNA reads TGTGCCAGCAGCGAGAGACTAGCGGGGAGCTCCTACAATGAGCAGTTCTTC. Translating it yields CASSERLAGSSYNEQFF. The chain is built from TRBV7-8 and TRBJ2-1, with TRBD2 identical over 11 bases. V lost 5 bases to trimming and J lost 0 bases; unmatched junction nucleotides: 6. The CDR3 is 17 amino acids. The germline V gene encodes CDR1 SGHVS and CDR2 FQNEAQ. Combining the CDR3 with reference TRBV7-8 and TRBJ2-1 gives the whole variable domain GAGVSQSPRYKVAKRGQDVALRCDPISGHVSLFWYQQALGQGPEFLTYFQNEAQLDKSGLPSDRFFAERPEGSVSTLKIQRTQQEDSAVYLCASSERLAGSSYNEQFFGPGTRLTVL.

This chain joins TRBV9 and TRBJ2-7, with a tentative D call TRBD2 (6 bases). CDR3 length equals 16 residues. V lost 3 bases to trimming and J lost 0 bases, with 16 bases between them. The germline gives CDR1 SGDLS, CDR2 YYNGEE. The DNA of the CDR3 is TGTGCCAGCAGCGAAGCAGGGACTGCCCTCTCCTACGAGCAGTACTTC. The encoded protein is CASSEAGTALSYEQYF.

The V and J genes are TRBV18 and TRBJ2-1; TRBD2 aligns across 8 bases. The CDR3 runs to 16 residues. Germline CDR1 and CDR2: KGHSH and LQKENI. With V trimmed by 5 bases and J by 8 bases, 14 bases remained unmatched. CDR3 nucleotide sequence: TGTGCCAGCTCAACGAGGGTCGGCGGGAGGATCTATGAGCAGTTCTTC. Amino acids: CASSTRVGGRIYEQFF.